The next 32 T cell receptor beta chains were all read from a single sample in a study of CD8 T cells in Susac syndrome. With random hexamers, reverse transcription was performed on about 0.45 to 1 ug of RNA. TCRdb reanalysed the immunoSEQ multiplex PCR reads using MiXCR and keeps one entry per CDR3 protein. The sample records 100,000 to 150,000 distinct CDR3 sequences, approximately 94% being singletons. Specimen: CD4+ T cells from PBMCs. Source of these receptors: a human donor with multiple sclerosis.

This chain connects TRBV5-1 to TRBJ2-4, with a weak D call TRBD1 (6 bases). The germline V gene has CDR1 SGHRS and CDR2 YFSETQ. V gave up 4 bases and J gave up 5 bases, with 16 bases separating them. The CDR3 extends over 15 amino acids. This chain's CDR3 is CASSRNQGLENIQYF. The CDR3 DNA reads as TGCGCCAGCAGCCGTAATCAGGGGCTCGAAAACATTCAGTACTTC. Variable domain in full (rest from reference TRBV5-1 and TRBJ2-4): KAGVTQTPRYLIKTRGQQVTLSCSPISGHRSVSWYQQTPGQGLQFLFEYFSETQRNKGNFPGRFSGRQFSNSRSEMNVSTLELGDSALYLCASSRNQGLENIQYFGAGTRLSVL.

This clonotype was detected a few times. The V and J genes are TRBV12-3 or TRBV12-4 and TRBJ1-1; 9 positions match TRBD1. Trimming took 4 bases from V and 4 from J; bases not matched to a gene: 1. The CDR3 consists of 13 residues. The CDR3 DNA follows: TGTGCCAGCAGTTCGACAGGGGGCACTGAAGCTTTCTTT. It codes for CASSSTGGTEAFF.

The chain has TRBV29-1 and TRBJ2-1; 7 nucleotides agree with TRBD1. The CDR3 runs to 12 residues. V gave up 6 bases and J gave up 4 bases; unmatched junction bases: 3. CDR1 and CDR2 (germline): SQVTM, ANQGSEA. For the CDR3, the DNA is TGCAGCGTCGGGGACAGTTACAATGAGCAGTTCTTC. Amino acid sequence: CSVGDSYNEQFF.

The chain is built from TRBV5-1 and TRBJ2-1; 10 bases map to TRBD2. The junction had 5 bases not matched to a gene; V was cut back by 4 bases and J by 4 bases. Germline CDR1 SGHRS, CDR2 YFSETQ. There are 15 residues in the CDR3. The CDR3 loop reads CASSGSGRRYNEQFF. The CDR3 nucleotides are TGCGCCAGCAGCGGTAGCGGGAGGAGGTACAATGAGCAGTTCTTC.

The chain joins TRBV20-1 to TRBJ2-5; possibly TRBD1 for D (5 bases). Germline-derived CDR1 and CDR2 are DFQATT and SNEGSKA (reference sequence). The V end lost 1 base, the J end lost 0 bases, and 12 bases lay between the germline ends. The CDR3 totals 15 residues. CDR3 nucleotides: TGCAGTGCTAGAGGTACGACAGAAAACCAAGAGACCCAGTACTTC. It specifies CSARGTTENQETQYF.

The rearrangement links TRBV6-1 to TRBJ1-5; a possible D gene is TRBD1 (5 bases). CDR3 size: 14 residues. Germline V CDR1 and CDR2: MNHNS, SASEGT. V was cut by 4 bases and J by 3 bases, with 10 bases left in between. CDR3 sequence (DNA): TGTGCCAGCAGTGCAGGGACGGTCAATCAGCCCCAGCATTTT. It codes for CASSAGTVNQPQHF.

The chain links TRBV6-5 to TRBJ2-7, with D uncertain. Germline assignment: CDR1 MNHEY and CDR2 SVGAGI. This CDR3 has 13 residues. Deletions cut 7 bases from V and 0 bases from J, with 10 bases between. CDR3 sequence (DNA): TGTGCCAGCACTCCGGACGGCTCCTACGAGCAGTACTTC. This sequence encodes CASTPDGSYEQYF.

The gene calls are TRBV6-2 or TRBV6-3 and TRBJ2-7; 8 bases line up with TRBD2. The CDR3 runs 16 residues. V was clipped by 4 bases and J by 3 bases; unmatched bases: 11. Germline CDR1 reads MNHEY; CDR2 reads SVGEGT. The CDR3 DNA sequence: TGTGCCAGCAGTTCAAGATGGACTAGCCCGTACTACGAGCAGTACTTC. Translating it yields CASSSRWTSPYYEQYF.

The CDR3 reads CASRDREVSEAFF. DNA of the CDR3: TGTGCCAGCAGGGACAGGGAAGTCTCTGAAGCTTTCTTT. The rearrangement links TRBV27 to TRBJ1-1; 8 bases map to TRBD1. The V gene's germline CDR1 is MNHEY and CDR2 SMNVEV (reference sequence). The V gene end was trimmed by 6 bases and the J gene end by 6 bases; junction bases not matched to a gene: 6. There are 13 residues in the CDR3.

This chain links TRBV5-1 with TRBJ2-2; 11 nucleotides line up with TRBD2. V dropped 3 bases and J dropped 0; count of bases not matched to a gene: 7. This CDR3 region has 18 residues. Germline CDR1 reads SGHRS; CDR2 reads YFSETQ. CDR3 residues: CASSWGLAVPPNTGELFF. The CDR3, as DNA: TGCGCCAGCAGCTGGGGACTAGCGGTCCCCCCGAACACCGGGGAGCTGTTTTTT.

V usage is TRBV20-1 and J usage is TRBJ1-5; perhaps TRBD1 as D (5 bases). The CDR3 spans 12 residues. The germline gives CDR1 DFQATT, CDR2 SNEGSKA (reference sequence). The V gene lost 5 bases and the J gene lost 6 bases, with 11 bases spanning the gap. The CDR3 sequence is CSAAGTGQPQHF. In DNA form, the CDR3 reads TGCAGTGCTGCCGGGACCGGTCAGCCCCAGCATTTT.

The J gene is TRBJ2-4, the V gene TRBV7-6, with no clear D. V lost 5 bases and J lost 9, with 14 bases in between. The CDR3 sequence is 13 residues long. Germline V gives CDR1 SGHVS, CDR2 FNYEAQ. Here the CDR3 DNA reads TGTGCCAGCAGCGTAGGCGGCGTAGGCATTCAGTACTTC. As protein: CASSVGGVGIQYF.

This clonotype has only a few counts. The J gene is TRBJ2-6, the V gene TRBV7-9; tentative D call: TRBD1 (6 bases). Trimming took off 5 bases at V and 3 bases at J, with 17 bases between the two ends. Germline CDR1 reads SEHNR; CDR2 reads FQNEAQ (reference sequence). The CDR3 length is 17 residues. The CDR3 bases are TGTGCCAGCAGCGGCCGACAGGACCCCCGTGGGGCCAACGTCCTGACTTTC. Encoded protein: CASSGRQDPRGANVLTF.

V and J are TRBV5-1 and TRBJ2-1; 10 bases are shared with TRBD1. The CDR3 covers 15 residues. The germline gives CDR1 SGHRS, CDR2 YFSETQ. V trimming: 0 bases; J trimming: 8 bases; junction bases outside the gene matches: 5. The CDR3 is CASSLVPGQGYEQFF. In nucleotides, the CDR3 is TGCGCCAGCAGCTTGGTCCCGGGACAGGGGTATGAGCAGTTCTTC.

V is TRBV24-1 and J is TRBJ2-7; D remains unclear. The CDR3 is 11 amino acids. CDR1 KGHDR and CDR2 SFDVKD come from the germline V gene. Trimming cost V 3 bases and J 6 bases, with 5 bases left between them. As DNA, the CDR3 is TGTGCCACCAGTGATGGCATCGAGCAGTACTTC. Amino acid sequence: CATSDGIEQYF.

This rearrangement joins TRBV9 to TRBJ2-7; D gene ambiguous. Per the germline V gene, CDR1 is SGDLS and CDR2 is YYNGEE. V lost 0 bases, J lost 2 bases, and 9 bases lay in between. The CDR3 runs 14 residues. The CDR3 spells CASSVDGVAYEQYF. The CDR3 DNA sequence: TGTGCCAGCAGCGTAGATGGGGTTGCCTACGAGCAGTACTTC.

The V and J genes are TRBV18 and TRBJ1-5, with a tentative D call TRBD1 (5 bases). The ends were cut back, 9 bases at V and 4 bases at J, with 7 bases in the middle. The V gene's germline CDR1 is KGHSH and CDR2 LQKENI. CDR3 length equals 11 residues. CDR3 amino acids: CASRGNQPQHF. CDR3 nucleotides: TGTGCCAGTAGGGGAAATCAGCCCCAGCATTTT.

The gene calls are TRBV5-1 and TRBJ1-5; no definite D call. The CDR3 covers 14 residues. With 0 bases removed from V and 1 base from J, the gap between germline ends came to 5 bases. CDR1 is SGHRS and CDR2 is YFSETQ in the germline V gene. The CDR3 reads CASSLGQSNQPQHF. The DNA of the CDR3 is TGCGCCAGCAGCTTGGGACAAAGCAATCAGCCCCAGCATTTT. Combining the CDR3 with reference TRBV5-1 and TRBJ1-5 gives the whole variable domain KAGVTQTPRYLIKTRGQQVTLSCSPISGHRSVSWYQQTPGQGLQFLFEYFSETQRNKGNFPGRFSGRQFSNSRSEMNVSTLELGDSALYLCASSLGQSNQPQHFGDGTRLSIL.

This chain uses TRBV15 with TRBJ2-3; 10 bases fit TRBD2. The length of the CDR3 is 18 residues. Germline lookup yields CDR1 LNHNV and CDR2 YYDKDF (reference sequence). Unmatched junction bases numbered 11, after V lost 3 bases and J lost 2 bases. CDR3 sequence: CATSSGGVAGGLTDTQYF. CDR3 in DNA: TGTGCCACCAGCAGTGGGGGGGTAGCGGGGGGACTCACAGATACGCAGTATTTT.

This clonotype has a single count. The rearrangement uses TRBV5-4 and TRBJ2-1; D is possibly TRBD1 (5 bases). V was clipped by 1 base and J by 6 bases, with 23 bases between them. Germline CDR1 is SGHNT and CDR2 is YYREEE (reference sequence). The CDR3 has 18 residues. The CDR3 here is CASSLFPSYRSQVNEQFF. The CDR3 nucleotides read TGTGCCAGCAGCTTGTTCCCCTCCTACAGGTCTCAGGTCAATGAGCAGTTCTTC.

The V gene is TRBV27, the J gene TRBJ2-5; D is unclear. This CDR3 has 14 residues. CDR1 is MNHEY and CDR2 is SMNVEV in the germline V gene (reference sequence). Trimming removed 5 bases at V and 5 bases at J, with 15 bases between. Here the CDR3 reads CASSLQAPWETQYF. DNA of the CDR3: TGTGCCAGCAGTCTGCAGGCCCCATGGGAGACCCAGTACTTC.

The rearrangement links TRBV2 to TRBJ1-1; no firm D call. Germline V gene sequence: CDR1 SNHLY, CDR2 FYNNEI. The CDR3 extends over 12 amino acids. Trimming took off 8 bases at V and 3 bases at J, with 10 bases between the two ends. CDR3 loop: CASLDTDTEAFF. Here the CDR3 DNA reads TGTGCCAGCTTAGACACGGACACTGAAGCTTTCTTT.

V gene TRBV19 combines with J gene TRBJ1-4; possible D gene TRBD1, 5 bases. The CDR3 runs 13 residues. In germline, CDR1 is LNHDA, CDR2 SQIVND (reference sequence). V shed 9 bases and J shed 4 bases, with 12 bases lying between them. The DNA for the CDR3 is TGTGCCAGCCGGGACCGGAATAATGAAAAACTGTTTTTT. Translating gives CASRDRNNEKLFF.

V is TRBV6-6 and J is TRBJ2-1; no definite D call. Per germline, CDR1 MNHNY and CDR2 SVGAGI (reference sequence). This CDR3 region has 11 residues. V lost 2 bases, J lost 10 bases, and 6 bases lay in between. The CDR3 protein is CASSYGREQFF. CDR3 sequence (DNA): TGTGCCAGCAGTTACGGGCGCGAGCAGTTCTTC.

V gene TRBV24-1 combines with J gene TRBJ2-2, with D perhaps matching TRBD1 or TRBD2 (5 bases each). The CDR3 loop spans 15 amino acids. V dropped 4 bases and J dropped 4 bases, with 12 bases sitting between them. The V gene's germline CDR1 is KGHDR and CDR2 SFDVKD. This CDR3 reads CATSDGAFGTGELFF. DNA for the CDR3: TGTGCCACCAGTGACGGGGCCTTTGGCACCGGGGAGCTGTTTTTT.

This chain joins TRBV25-1 and TRBJ1-1, with TRBD1 matching 9 bases. The CDR3 totals 14 residues. The germline V gene encodes CDR1 MGHDK and CDR2 SYGVNS. Trimming removed 8 bases from V and 4 bases from J; junction bases left unmatched: 8. The CDR3 DNA sequence: TGTGCCAGCCTAGAACAGGGGGCGAGCACTGAAGCTTTCTTT. It translates to CASLEQGASTEAFF.

The rearrangement links TRBV12-3 or TRBV12-4 to TRBJ2-3; D assignment may be TRBD1 or TRBD2 (5 bases each). V shed 2 bases and J shed 2 bases, with 11 bases lying between them. The CDR3 totals 15 residues. The CDR3 region has the DNA TGTGCCAGCAGTTTATACGGGGCTAACACAGATACGCAGTATTTT. Its translation is CASSLYGANTDTQYF.

This clonotype appeared a single time. V and J are TRBV18 and TRBJ2-5; 7 bases are shared with TRBD1. The J segment lost 1 base and the V segment lost 5 bases, leaving 7 bases of the junction unmatched. Germline lookup yields CDR1 KGHSH and CDR2 LQKENI. The CDR3 totals 15 residues. CDR3 protein: CASSRGPSFQETQYF. The CDR3 nucleotides are TGTGCCAGCTCAAGGGGGCCCTCTTTCCAAGAGACCCAGTACTTC.

This chain connects TRBV5-4 to TRBJ2-7; 11 bases line up with TRBD2. The CDR3 runs to 14 residues. Germline V lookup: CDR1 SGHNT, CDR2 YYREEE (reference sequence). V shed 3 bases and J 4 bases; nucleotides not matched to a gene: 3. The CDR3 DNA reads TGTGCCAGCAGCTCCGGGACTAGCGGATACGAGCAGTACTTC. Its protein is CASSSGTSGYEQYF.

V gene TRBV18 combines with J gene TRBJ1-5; 9 bases are a match to TRBD1. CDR3 length: 15 amino acids. Trimming took 2 bases from V and 6 from J; bases not matched to a gene: 5. Germline V CDR1 and CDR2: KGHSH, LQKENI. The CDR3 region is CASSPTGTGTQPQHF. The CDR3 bases are TGTGCCAGCTCACCAACCGGGACAGGGACTCAGCCCCAGCATTTT.

The chain carries TRBV13 and TRBJ2-2, with TRBD2 matching 9 bases. CDR1 is PRHDT, CDR2 FYEKMQ, per germline (reference sequence). The CDR3 spans 17 residues. V lost 5 bases and J lost 2; bases outside the gene matches: 9. CDR3 region: CASSQGPAGGNTGELFF. DNA for the CDR3: TGTGCCAGCAGCCAAGGGCCAGCGGGAGGTAACACCGGGGAGCTGTTTTTT.

The chain couples TRBV6-5 to TRBJ2-5; maybe TRBD1 (6 bases). The V end lost 4 bases, the J end lost 5 bases, and 14 bases lay between the germline ends. Germline CDR1 reads MNHEY; CDR2 reads SVGAGI. The CDR3 has 14 residues. CDR3 nucleotides: TGTGCCAGCAGTTCTCGACAGGTCGGGGAGACCCAGTACTTC. Amino acids: CASSSRQVGETQYF.